The text below deals with one T cell receptor (beta chain). The target of this receptor is not known. The input lacks base qualities; no much larger clone sits a single base away. The label giving this sample's treatment or condition can be read as: randomized to nivolumab then ipilimumab (arm A) or the reverse (arm B). None of the patients in the trial had previously been given DNA-damaging chemotherapy. On a FACS Aria II flow cytometer, live CD3+CD8+ cells that were negative for CD19 and CD56 were sorted from thawed PBMCs. The samples were obtained from melanoma patients enrolled in CheckMate 064, an open-label, randomized phase II trial testing sequential checkpoint blockade. Peripheral blood mononuclear cells were obtained through leukapheresis, purified using Ficoll-Paque, and frozen in human serum containing about 10% DMSO. Right after sorting, the blood CD3+CD8+ cells were verified to be >95% pure, and DNA extraction followed.

The data stem from a study of sequential checkpoint blockade in melanoma (dated by TCRdb to the late 2010s). Some background on the complete study: In a 1:1 randomization, patients received either first-line nivolumab then ipilimumab (arm A) or ipilimumab then nivolumab (arm B). Maintenance nivolumab came after each of the two trial sequences.

TCRbeta CDR3 regions were immunosequenced from genomic DNA with the immunoSEQ Assay. Genomic DNA was amplified by bias-controlled multiplex PCR before high-throughput sequencing. The paper's processing steps were these. To quantify the absolute abundance of each unique TCRbeta CDR3 region, the sequences were collapsed and filtered. Clonality, defined as 1 minus Pielou's evenness, was calculated using only productive rearrangements. A previously published method was used to identify clones with significantly greater frequencies in on-treatment samples than in baseline samples. This immuneACCESS table, as held by TCRdb, lists in-frame sequences with V and J called but not all clones. Of the missing ones, under half trace to an unresolved V gene in checked studies; the others have no known cause. That table gives V, J and clone size, and the DNA gave D and trimming. The sample includes 15,000 to 20,000 clones, with around 70% observed a single time. The ten most abundant clones make up about 20% of the sample.

CDR1 and CDR2 are read off the germline V gene as MGHRA and YSYEKL. From the cysteine through the phenylalanine, the CDR3 covers 14 amino acids. Only CDR3 DNA remains: 42 bases, in frame from the first base. Trimming removed 0 bases from V and 7 bases from J, leaving 13 bases between the germline ends. Summary of the overall study and its limitations: Validation of the response-prediction model combining TCR metrics and mutation burden is needed in larger, independent patient cohorts.

The chain couples TRBV4-1 to TRBJ2-7, with a tentative D gene TRBD2 over 6 matching bases. This clonotype originated in a human donor with melanoma. The specimen was CD8+ T cells sorted from blood (inferred from file names), collected from a patient given nivolumab and ipilimumab in sequence. This receptor carries the CDR3 CASSQDWGLWEQYF. DNA sequence: TGCGCCAGCAGCCAAGATTGGGGACTGTGGGAGCAGTACTTC.